Shown below are 31 T cell receptor beta chains from a single sample sequenced in a study of blood T cell repertoires in COVID-19. Repertoires were generated with immunoSEQ multiplex PCR, while TCRdb's copy carries only in-frame clones and drops some. In the table there are 100,000 or so clones, about 90% of which are singletons. What was sequenced was peripheral blood. The receptors were gathered from a man aged 45-65 years with acute or convalescent COVID-19.

The chain uses TRBV27 and TRBJ1-2, with 8 bases identical to TRBD1. The CDR3 is 14 residues long. Germline V gene data show CDR1 as MNHEY and CDR2 as SMNVEV (reference sequence). V lost 2 bases to trimming and J lost 7 bases; unmatched junction nucleotides: 6. The CDR3 reads CASSLQGALTGYTF. The CDR3, as DNA: TGTGCCAGCAGTTTACAGGGGGCTCTTACTGGCTACACCTTC.

The chain is built from TRBV19 and TRBJ2-1, with 9 positions matching TRBD1. The ends lost 7 bases at V and 0 bases at J; junction bases unmatched: 7. Germline V gene data show CDR1 as LNHDA and CDR2 as SQIVND (reference sequence). This CDR3 is 16 amino acids long. CDR3 sequence reads: CASTPMGQGSYNEQFF. The CDR3 nucleotides are TGTGCCAGTACCCCCATGGGACAGGGCTCCTACAATGAGCAGTTCTTC.

This rearrangement joins TRBV19 to TRBJ1-2; 9 positions match TRBD1. Germline CDR1 reads LNHDA; CDR2 reads SQIVND (reference sequence). The trim removed 3 bases at V and 8 bases at J, leaving 10 bases unmatched. The CDR3 contains 15 residues. The CDR3 sequence is CASSIRGTGMGGYTF. CDR3 coding DNA: TGTGCCAGTAGTATTCGCGGGACAGGGATGGGAGGCTACACCTTC.

The rearrangement uses TRBV30 and TRBJ1-5, with 11 bases lining up with TRBD1. V dropped 5 bases and J dropped 4; count of bases not matched to a gene: 1. The CDR3 is 13 residues long. Germline loops: CDR1 GTSNPN, CDR2 SVGIG (reference sequence). CDR3 nucleotide sequence: TGTGCCTGGGGACAGGGGGCGAATCAGCCCCAGCATTTT. This sequence encodes CAWGQGANQPQHF.

The chain couples TRBV19 to TRBJ2-7; unclear D gene. This CDR3 comprises 13 residues. CDR1 and CDR2 (germline): LNHDA, SQIVND (reference sequence). V lost 4 bases and J 7 bases, leaving 14 bases between the germline ends. DNA of the CDR3: TGTGCCAGTAGTAAGACCCGTCTCGGGGAGCAGTACTTC. It codes for CASSKTRLGEQYF.

The chain links TRBV6-5 to TRBJ1-5, with D tentatively TRBD1 (5 bases). Germline assignment: CDR1 MNHEY and CDR2 SVGAGI. This CDR3 is built from 14 residues. Between the trimmed V and J ends, which lost 7 bases and 0 bases, there was a span of 10 bases. This CDR3 is CASKKDNSNQPQHF. The CDR3 DNA reads TGTGCCAGCAAGAAGGACAATAGCAATCAGCCCCAGCATTTT.

This chain links TRBV19 with TRBJ2-1; TRBD1 agrees at 10 bases. The CDR3 extends over 15 amino acids. CDR1 and CDR2 (germline): LNHDA, SQIVND (reference sequence). Unmatched junction bases numbered 12, after V lost 8 bases and J lost 8 bases. This CDR3 reads CASFPGQGIVHEQFF. The DNA for the CDR3 is TGTGCCAGTTTCCCGGGACAGGGGATTGTCCATGAGCAGTTCTTC. The full variable domain, with the rest looked up from reference TRBV19 and TRBJ2-1, is DGGITQSPKYLFRKEGQNVTLSCEQNLNHDAMYWYRQDPGQGLRLIYYSQIVNDFQKGDIAEGYSVSREKKESFPLTVTSAQKNPTAFYLCASFPGQGIVHEQFFGPGTRLTVL.

V and J are TRBV25-1 and TRBJ1-3, with 8 nucleotides matching TRBD1. The germline V gene has CDR1 MGHDK and CDR2 SYGVNS. J lost 4 bases, V lost 1 base, and 3 bases had no gene match. This CDR3 is 15 amino acids long. CDR3 in amino acids: CASSESGTGGNTIYF. The CDR3 bases are TGTGCCAGCAGTGAATCGGGGACAGGCGGAAACACCATATATTTT.

This chain links TRBV27 with TRBJ2-7; the D gene is possibly TRBD2 (5 bases). Germline V lookup: CDR1 MNHEY, CDR2 SMNVEV (reference sequence). The CDR3 is 12 amino acids. V lost 2 bases, J lost 7 bases, and 9 bases lay in between. The CDR3 here is CASSLRRGEQYF. Here the CDR3 DNA reads TGTGCCAGCAGTTTAAGACGGGGTGAGCAGTACTTC.

The genes are TRBV7-8 and TRBJ1-1; no clear D. Germline lookup yields CDR1 SGHVS and CDR2 FQNEAQ. V gave up 1 base and J gave up 3 bases, with 12 bases separating them. CDR3 length: 15 amino acids. In nucleotides, the CDR3 is TGTGCCAGCAGCTTAGTTTCCCACCCAGACACTGAAGCTTTCTTT. It specifies CASSLVSHPDTEAFF.

V and J are TRBV19 and TRBJ2-3, with no clear D. CDR1 and CDR2 from the germline V gene are LNHDA and SQIVND (reference sequence). V lost 7 bases and J lost 7, with 18 bases in between. The CDR3 is made up of 14 amino acids. CDR3 DNA: TGTGCCAGTACCCCCCCGGGTAGCTACCATACGCAGTATTTT. It specifies CASTPPGSYHTQYF.

The V gene is TRBV27, the J gene TRBJ1-6, with TRBD1 as a possible D gene (5 bases). V was clipped by 4 bases and J by 5 bases, with 9 bases between them. The CDR3 extends over 14 amino acids. The germline V gene encodes CDR1 MNHEY and CDR2 SMNVEV (reference sequence). The CDR3 nucleotides read TGTGCCAGCAGTTATGGAGGGGATAATTCACCCCTCCACTTT. Protein sequence: CASSYGGDNSPLHF.

This clone was recorded only once. The CDR3 is CASSSSPGSGNTIYF. DNA of the CDR3: TGTGCCAGCAGTTCAAGCCCGGGCTCTGGAAACACCATATATTTT. The V gene is TRBV28, the J gene TRBJ1-3; unclear D gene. The length of the CDR3 is 15 residues. Per germline, CDR1 MDHEN and CDR2 SYDVKM. Deletions cut 4 bases from V and 0 bases from J, with 10 bases between.

This rearrangement joins TRBV5-8 to TRBJ1-3, with TRBD1 matching over 7 bases. V lost 2 bases, J lost 4 bases, and 6 bases stayed unmatched. From germline, CDR1 is SGHTS and CDR2 YDEGEE. CDR3 length: 15 amino acids. The CDR3 DNA reads as TGTGCCAGCAGCTTTTCCGGGACAGTCGGAAACACCATATATTTT. Residues: CASSFSGTVGNTIYF.

The chain joins TRBV12-5 to TRBJ1-1, with D possibly being TRBD1 (5 bases). The CDR3 sequence is 14 residues long. The germline V gene encodes CDR1 LGHNT and CDR2 FRNRAP. V was shortened by 3 bases and J by 0 bases, with 8 bases between the two germline ends. CDR3 sequence: CASGFGGMNTEAFF. The DNA for the CDR3 is TGTGCTAGTGGTTTCGGGGGGATGAACACTGAAGCTTTCTTT.

The chain joins TRBV19 to TRBJ1-5, with D maybe TRBD1 (6 bases). Germline V gene lookup returns CDR1 LNHDA and CDR2 SQIVND (reference sequence). This CDR3 has 15 amino acids. V gave up 0 bases and J gave up 11 bases, with 17 bases separating them. This CDR3 is CASSIDPGASVTQHF. The CDR3 DNA sequence: TGTGCCAGTAGTATAGATCCAGGGGCCTCCGTAACCCAGCATTTT. The full variable domain, rest sourced from reference TRBV19 and TRBJ1-5, is DGGITQSPKYLFRKEGQNVTLSCEQNLNHDAMYWYRQDPGQGLRLIYYSQIVNDFQKGDIAEGYSVSREKKESFPLTVTSAQKNPTAFYLCASSIDPGASVTQHFGDGTRLSIL.

This chain joins TRBV2 and TRBJ1-5; 9 bases line up with TRBD1. Germline-derived CDR1 and CDR2 are SNHLY and FYNNEI. V shed 6 bases, J shed 4 bases, and the junction held 1 base outside the gene matches. The CDR3 loop spans 13 amino acids. The DNA of the CDR3 is TGTGCCAGCAGGGGGACAGGGAATCAGCCCCAGCATTTT. It translates to CASRGTGNQPQHF.

This clone was picked up one time. This rearrangement joins TRBV12-3 or TRBV12-4 to TRBJ1-5; D is perhaps TRBD1 (6 bases). The CDR3 runs 13 residues. The germline V and J ends were trimmed by 6 bases and 4 bases, with 10 bases remaining between them. The CDR3 DNA reads as TGTGCCAGCAGAAATGACAGGAATCAGCCCCAGCATTTT. Its protein is CASRNDRNQPQHF.

The gene calls are TRBV5-4 and TRBJ1-6, with D hard to call. CDR3 size: 13 residues. Trimming removed 1 base from V and 5 bases from J, with 4 bases in between. CDR1 and CDR2 from the germline V gene are SGHNT and YYREEE (reference sequence). In nucleotides, the CDR3 is TGTGCCAGCAGCTTGCCGGATAATTCACCCCTCCACTTT. Translating gives CASSLPDNSPLHF.

The chain couples TRBV7-2 to TRBJ2-7; 16 nucleotides match TRBD2. The CDR3 covers 17 residues. Germline-derived CDR1 and CDR2 are SGHTA and FQGNSA. The V segment lost 0 bases and the J segment 2 bases; nucleotides outside the gene matches: 1. DNA of the CDR3: TGTGCCAGCAGCTTAGCCGGGACTAGCGGGGGGGCCTACGAGCAGTACTTC. This translates into CASSLAGTSGGAYEQYF.

The chain combines TRBV7-2 with TRBJ1-2; TRBD1 is a possible D gene (6 bases). CDR1 is SGHTA and CDR2 is FQGNSA in the germline V gene. The CDR3 has 14 residues. Trimming removed 5 bases at V and 6 bases at J, with 16 bases between. CDR3 residues: CASSPGTHINGYTF. The CDR3 DNA follows: TGTGCCAGCAGCCCCGGGACACATATAAATGGCTACACCTTC. The whole variable domain, filled in from reference TRBV7-2 and TRBJ1-2, reads GAGVSQSPSNKVTEKGKDVELRCDPISGHTALYWYRQSLGQGLEFLIYFQGNSAPDKSGLPSDRFSAERTGGSVSTLTIQRTQQEDSAVYLCASSPGTHINGYTFGSGTRLTVV.

This clone showed up just once. The gene calls are TRBV5-1 and TRBJ1-1, with 7 bases matching TRBD1. The J segment lost 6 bases and the V segment lost 4 bases, leaving 6 bases of the junction unmatched. Germline lookup yields CDR1 SGHRS and CDR2 YFSETQ. The CDR3 is 13 amino acids. CDR3 amino acids: CASSAATGPEAFF. The CDR3 coding sequence is TGCGCCAGCAGCGCCGCGACAGGGCCTGAAGCTTTCTTT.

This chain links TRBV19 with TRBJ1-6, with D maybe TRBD1 (5 bases). The V gene lost 7 bases and the J gene lost 7 bases, with 17 bases spanning the gap. The CDR3 has 15 amino acids. The germline V gene has CDR1 LNHDA and CDR2 SQIVND (reference sequence). The CDR3 DNA reads TGTGCCAGTACTCCTGCGGGACGGGGAAATTCACCCCTCCACTTT. Its translation is CASTPAGRGNSPLHF. Full variable domain (rest looked up from reference TRBV19 and TRBJ1-6): DGGITQSPKYLFRKEGQNVTLSCEQNLNHDAMYWYRQDPGQGLRLIYYSQIVNDFQKGDIAEGYSVSREKKESFPLTVTSAQKNPTAFYLCASTPAGRGNSPLHFGNGTRLTVT.

The chain combines TRBV10-3 with TRBJ2-6; 10 bases agree with TRBD1. The CDR3 covers 17 residues. Per the germline V gene, CDR1 is ENHRY and CDR2 is SYGVKD. The V gene end was trimmed by 10 bases and the J gene end by 2 bases; junction bases not matched to a gene: 11. The CDR3 nucleotides are TGTGCCACCCGGGGACAGGGGCCCCTCGCTGGGGCCAACGTCCTGACTTTC. Residues: CATRGQGPLAGANVLTF.

V is TRBV6-2 or TRBV6-3 and J is TRBJ1-1; possibly TRBD1 for D (6 bases). The CDR3 has 16 residues. Trimming stripped 4 bases from V and 0 bases from J, with 15 bases between. CDR1 MNHEY and CDR2 SVGEGT come from the germline V gene. CDR3 loop: CASSSRTVSMNTEAFF. CDR3 nucleotides: TGTGCCAGCAGTTCACGGACAGTCTCCATGAACACTGAAGCTTTCTTT.

The rearrangement joins TRBV20-1 to TRBJ2-5; 8 bases match TRBD2. The V gene's germline CDR1 is DFQATT and CDR2 SNEGSKA (reference sequence). The CDR3 extends over 16 amino acids. V dropped 3 bases and J dropped 1; count of bases not matched to a gene: 10. The DNA of the CDR3 is TGCAGTGCTAGTGGGCAGCGGGGGACCCTCCAAGAGACCCAGTACTTC. Translation: CSASGQRGTLQETQYF.

The rearrangement joins TRBV5-8 to TRBJ1-3; D remains unclear. CDR3 length equals 13 residues. Trimming left V 5 bases short and J 4 bases short, with 10 bases between. Germline-derived CDR1 and CDR2 are SGHTS and YDEGEE. For the CDR3, the DNA is TGTGCCAGCAGTCAATCTACCGGAAACACCATATATTTT. Translated: CASSQSTGNTIYF.

The genes are TRBV6-6 and TRBJ1-1, with no clear D. V was cut by 6 bases and J by 1 base, with 12 bases left in between. This CDR3 spans 14 amino acids. Germline values: CDR1 MNHNY, CDR2 SVGAGI (reference sequence). CDR3 residues: CASRQQLSNTEAFF. The CDR3 bases are TGTGCCAGCAGACAACAGCTATCGAACACTGAAGCTTTCTTT.

The DNA for the CDR3 is TGTGCCAGCAGCCAGGGACAGGGTGGAGAAAAACTGTTTTTT. Translated, it gives CASSQGQGGEKLFF. The chain employs TRBV9 and TRBJ1-4; 9 nucleotides line up with TRBD1. The germline gives CDR1 SGDLS, CDR2 YYNGEE. J lost 8 bases, V lost 4 bases, and 6 bases had no gene match. The CDR3 extends over 14 amino acids.

This rearrangement joins TRBV18 to TRBJ1-2; 10 bases match TRBD1. The germline V gene has CDR1 KGHSH and CDR2 LQKENI. This CDR3 is built from 14 residues. Unmatched junction bases numbered 3, after V lost 1 base and J lost 7 bases. CDR3 sequence: CASSPRDRGSGYTF. In DNA form, the CDR3 reads TGTGCCAGCTCACCACGGGACAGGGGCTCTGGCTACACCTTC.

Only one count was recorded for this clone. V usage is TRBV15 and J usage is TRBJ1-5, with D uncertain. The CDR3 loop spans 14 amino acids. Trimming left V 2 bases short and J 1 base short, with 6 bases between. Germline V gene lookup returns CDR1 LNHNV and CDR2 YYDKDF (reference sequence). The CDR3 reads CATSRSLSNQPQHF. In DNA, the CDR3 is TGTGCCACCAGCAGATCTTTAAGCAATCAGCCCCAGCATTTT.